The text below deals with one T cell receptor beta chain. Sequenced by immunoSEQ multiplex PCR; TCRdb stores in-frame clones only, minus some. The sample carries roughly 150,000 clones, 88% recorded once. J gave up 10 bases and V 5 bases, and 10 bases lay outside the gene matches. The length of the CDR3 is 13 residues. CDR1 is SQVTM and CDR2 is ANQGSEA in the germline V gene. This specimen belongs to a study of blood T cell repertoires in COVID-19. Study in general: The analysed material was cDNA or gDNA that came from T cells, B-cell-depleted T cells, or PBMCs.

The rearrangement uses TRBV29-1 and TRBJ1-2; 10 bases are shared with TRBD1. Input material: peripheral blood. The sequence was obtained from a man between 50 and 59 years old who had recovered from COVID-19. Written as DNA, the CDR3 is TGCAGCGTTTCCCCGGGACAGGGGACCGACTACACCTTC. Its translation is CSVSPGQGTDYTF.